Below, 27 T cell receptor beta chains from the same sample are listed, as sequenced in a study of blood T cell repertoires in COVID-19. Profiled with immunoSEQ multiplex PCR; TCRdb holds only in-frame clones, not every one. The sample consists of about 370,000 clones, roughly 86% of them appearing once. The material sequenced was PBMCs or T cells enriched from blood (not recorded which). Every receptor here comes from a woman under 40 who had recovered from COVID-19.

The chain links TRBV9 to TRBJ1-1, with D unresolved. The V end was cut by 3 bases, the J end by 6 bases, with 9 bases between. The germline V gene has CDR1 SGDLS and CDR2 YYNGEE. The CDR3 spans 12 residues. CDR3 coding DNA: TGTGCCAGCAGCGCCACAACAGCTGAAGCTTTCTTT. This sequence encodes CASSATTAEAFF.

Of note for this clone: Other DNA sequences in this specimen translate into the identical CDR3. The rearrangement joins TRBV6-5 to TRBJ2-7; D may be TRBD2 (6 bases). Looked up from germline, CDR1 is MNHEY and CDR2 is SVGAGI. This CDR3 is built from 13 residues. Trimming took off 2 bases at V and 6 bases at J, with 11 bases between the two ends. The CDR3 here is CASSYGGAGEQYF. CDR3 in DNA: TGTGCCAGCAGTTACGGGGGAGCGGGCGAGCAGTACTTC.

V and J are TRBV29-1 and TRBJ1-1; 7 nucleotides line up with TRBD1. The CDR3 consists of 13 residues. V dropped 6 bases and J dropped 0; count of bases not matched to a gene: 4. Germline loops: CDR1 SQVTM, CDR2 ANQGSEA. In DNA form, the CDR3 reads TGCAGCGTCTCGACAGGGCTGAACACTGAAGCTTTCTTT. Its protein product is CSVSTGLNTEAFF.

The chain carries TRBV5-4 and TRBJ2-5; 12 bases map to TRBD1. The CDR3 spans 16 residues. V was pared by 6 bases and J by 6 bases, with 12 bases of the junction left unmatched. CDR1 is SGHNT and CDR2 is YYREEE in the germline V gene (reference sequence). Here the CDR3 DNA reads TGTGCCAGCAAAGAAGAACCGGGACAGGGGGCGAAGACCCAGTACTTC. Its protein is CASKEEPGQGAKTQYF.

V usage is TRBV9 and J usage is TRBJ2-5; D remains unclear. This CDR3 comprises 12 residues. With 4 bases removed from V and 5 bases from J, the gap between germline ends came to 9 bases. In germline, CDR1 is SGDLS, CDR2 YYNGEE. The CDR3 is CASSPRGETQYF. The CDR3 DNA is TGTGCCAGCAGCCCCCGCGGCGAGACCCAGTACTTC.

CDR3 loop: CASNPVDRLNEKLFF. CDR3 nucleotide sequence: TGTGCCAGCAACCCAGTGGACAGACTTAATGAAAAACTGTTTTTT. V usage is TRBV2 and J usage is TRBJ1-4, with D perhaps TRBD1 (6 bases). Germline V gene sequence: CDR1 SNHLY, CDR2 FYNNEI. The CDR3 totals 15 residues. The V and J ends lost 7 bases and 4 bases respectively, with 16 bases between them.

Only one count was recorded for this clone. The chain has TRBV6-5 and TRBJ1-2; 7 bases are shared with TRBD1. The trim removed 6 bases at V and 6 bases at J, leaving 7 bases unmatched. This CDR3 region has 13 residues. The V gene's germline CDR1 is MNHEY and CDR2 SVGAGI. CDR3 residues: CASSYRGRNGYTF. CDR3 in DNA: TGTGCCAGCAGCTACAGGGGCCGCAATGGCTACACCTTC.

The chain carries TRBV5-4 and TRBJ1-2; 8 bases match TRBD1. Germline V gives CDR1 SGHNT, CDR2 YYREEE (reference sequence). The CDR3 covers 15 residues. V was clipped by 4 bases and J by 3 bases; unmatched bases: 8. In nucleotides, the CDR3 is TGTGCCAGCAGCCTGGGACAGGACCACTACTATGGCTACACCTTC. Residues: CASSLGQDHYYGYTF. The complete variable domain, with remaining parts taken from reference TRBV5-4 and TRBJ1-2, reads ETGVTQSPTHLIKTRGQQVTLRCSSQSGHNTVSWYQQALGQGPQFIFQYYREEENGRGNFPPRFSGLQFPNYSSELNVNALELDDSALYLCASSLGQDHYYGYTFGSGTRLTVV.

The chain joins TRBV2 to TRBJ2-7, with D possibly being TRBD1 (6 bases). The germline gives CDR1 SNHLY, CDR2 FYNNEI. The CDR3 runs to 15 residues. V dropped 4 bases and J dropped 1 base, with 14 bases sitting between them. In nucleotides, the CDR3 is TGTGCCAGCAGTGTGGGGGCGCGTAGGTCCTACGAGCAGTACTTC. Protein product: CASSVGARRSYEQYF.

Remarks on this clone: Other DNA sequences in the sample encode the same CDR3. This chain uses TRBV4-1 with TRBJ1-2; 7 bases match TRBD1. V shed 1 base and J 5 bases; nucleotides not matched to a gene: 4. Germline V lookup: CDR1 MGHRA, CDR2 YSYEKL. The CDR3 totals 14 residues. For the CDR3, the DNA is TGCGCCAGCAGCCAAGTTGGCAGGGGGTATGGCTACACCTTC. Translated: CASSQVGRGYGYTF.

The chain uses TRBV5-6 and TRBJ1-6; 7 bases match TRBD1. Germline assignment: CDR1 SGHDT and CDR2 YYEEEE. Trimming took 0 bases from V and 7 from J; bases not matched to a gene: 10. This CDR3 is built from 17 residues. Here the CDR3 reads CASSLVTGDLWNSPLHF. The CDR3 DNA reads TGTGCCAGCAGCTTGGTTACAGGGGACCTTTGGAATTCACCCCTCCACTTT. The full variable domain, with the rest looked up from reference TRBV5-6 and TRBJ1-6, is DAGVTQSPTHLIKTRGQQVTLRCSPKSGHDTVSWYQQALGQGPQFIFQYYEEEERQRGNFPDRFSGHQFPNYSSELNVNALLLGDSALYLCASSLVTGDLWNSPLHFGNGTRLTVT.

This clone showed up just a few times. The CDR3 loop is CASSPLGSGSYNEQFF. CDR3 sequence (DNA): TGTGCCAGCTCACCACTGGGGAGCGGGTCCTACAATGAGCAGTTCTTC. This chain joins TRBV18 and TRBJ2-1, with a weak D call TRBD2 (6 bases). Germline V lookup: CDR1 KGHSH, CDR2 LQKENI. The CDR3 totals 16 residues. V was shortened by 1 base and J by 1 base, with 11 bases between the two germline ends. Together with reference TRBV18 and TRBJ2-1, the CDR3 gives the full variable domain: NAGVMQNPRHLVRRRGQEARLRCSPMKGHSHVYWYRQLPEEGLKFMVYLQKENIIDESGMPKERFSAEFPKEGPSILRIQQVVRGDSAAYFCASSPLGSGSYNEQFFGPGTRLTVL.

The V call is TRBV7-2, the J call TRBJ1-5; 7 positions agree with TRBD1. Germline CDR1 reads SGHTA; CDR2 reads FQGNSA. The ends lost 5 bases at V and 4 bases at J; junction bases unmatched: 5. The CDR3 totals 14 residues. Written as DNA, the CDR3 is TGTGCCAGCAGCCCGACAGGGTCAAATCAGCCCCAGCATTTT. It translates to CASSPTGSNQPQHF. Variable domain in full (rest from reference TRBV7-2 and TRBJ1-5): GAGVSQSPSNKVTEKGKDVELRCDPISGHTALYWYRQSLGQGLEFLIYFQGNSAPDKSGLPSDRFSAERTGGSVSTLTIQRTQQEDSAVYLCASSPTGSNQPQHFGDGTRLSIL.

This chain uses TRBV16 with TRBJ2-5; D not resolved. CDR1 KGHSY and CDR2 FQNENV come from the germline V gene. The CDR3 consists of 15 residues. V dropped 0 bases and J dropped 2 bases, with 10 bases sitting between them. DNA of the CDR3: TGTGCCAGCAGCCAATCGAGCGCTCGTCAAGAGACCCAGTACTTC. It yields the protein CASSQSSARQETQYF.

The V gene is TRBV7-6, the J gene TRBJ1-5; no firm D call. The CDR3 sequence is 13 residues long. CDR1 and CDR2 (germline): SGHVS, FNYEAQ. Trimming pared 4 bases from V and 5 bases from J, leaving 9 bases between. CDR3 in DNA: TGTGCCAGCAGCTCTAACCGAGATCAGCCCCAGCATTTT. Translation gives CASSSNRDQPQHF.

The table lists this clone with a few counts. V and J are TRBV9 and TRBJ2-7; 8 nucleotides match TRBD1. This CDR3 has 15 amino acids. V was clipped by 4 bases and J by 4 bases; unmatched bases: 10. The germline gives CDR1 SGDLS, CDR2 YYNGEE. In nucleotides, the CDR3 is TGTGCCAGCAGCCCTCGGACAGGGTGGTTGTACGAGCAGTACTTC. Translating it yields CASSPRTGWLYEQYF.

The count of this clone is one. The V gene is TRBV2, the J gene TRBJ1-2, with no clear D. The germline CDR1 and CDR2 sequences are SNHLY and FYNNEI. The CDR3 is 13 amino acids. The V end lost 5 bases, the J end lost 4 bases, and 11 bases lay between the germline ends. The CDR3 sequence is CASSSLPSYGYTF. The CDR3 DNA reads as TGTGCCAGCAGTTCTCTTCCGTCCTATGGCTACACCTTC.

The chain has TRBV7-2 and TRBJ1-2, with D perhaps matching TRBD1 (5 bases). Germline-derived CDR1 and CDR2 are SGHTA and FQGNSA. This CDR3 has 16 amino acids. The ends were cut back, 5 bases at V and 5 bases at J, with 21 bases in the middle. CDR3 region: CASSPSRVGGGYGYTF. CDR3 bases: TGTGCCAGCAGCCCATCCCGGGTGGGGGGTGGTTATGGCTACACCTTC. The whole variable domain, remainder taken from reference TRBV7-2 and TRBJ1-2, is GAGVSQSPSNKVTEKGKDVELRCDPISGHTALYWYRQSLGQGLEFLIYFQGNSAPDKSGLPSDRFSAERTGGSVSTLTIQRTQQEDSAVYLCASSPSRVGGGYGYTFGSGTRLTVV.

Points on this clone: The junction shows a germline mismatch at one end, possibly a read error. V and J are TRBV13 and TRBJ1-6, with TRBD1 identical over 8 bases. This CDR3 is built from 16 residues. Per germline, CDR1 PRHDT and CDR2 FYEKMQ (reference sequence). CDR3 protein: CASSLSGRGPNSPLYF. CDR3 bases: TGTGCCAGCAGCTTATCAGGCAGGGGGCCTAATTCACCCCTCTACTTT.

This chain links TRBV6-5 with TRBJ1-1; tentative D call: TRBD1 (6 bases). Trimming shortened V by 4 bases and J by 3 bases, and 12 bases separated the two germline ends. Germline lookup yields CDR1 MNHEY and CDR2 SVGAGI. CDR3 length: 14 amino acids. DNA for the CDR3: TGTGCCAGCAGTTGGGACAACGGGTACACTGAAGCTTTCTTT. This sequence encodes CASSWDNGYTEAFF.

V usage is TRBV10-2 and J usage is TRBJ2-3; weak D call: TRBD2 (5 bases). The CDR3 loop spans 15 amino acids. The V end lost 4 bases, the J end lost 0 bases, and 11 bases lay between the germline ends. Germline V CDR1 and CDR2: WSHSY, SAAADI. This CDR3 reads CASSGDYRSTDTQYF. CDR3 DNA sequence: TGCGCCAGCAGTGGTGACTACCGTAGCACAGATACGCAGTATTTT.

This chain uses TRBV14 with TRBJ2-5; 10 positions match TRBD2. This CDR3 comprises 15 residues. The ends lost 1 base at V and 9 bases at J; junction bases unmatched: 8. From germline, CDR1 is SGHDN and CDR2 FVKESK. The CDR3 here is CASSQALAGVMAQYF. CDR3 DNA sequence: TGTGCCAGCAGCCAAGCCCTAGCGGGAGTTATGGCCCAGTACTTC.

The rearrangement links TRBV4-1 to TRBJ1-2; the D gene is possibly TRBD1 (6 bases). With 1 base removed from V and 8 bases from J, the gap between germline ends came to 20 bases. Germline V gene data show CDR1 as MGHRA and CDR2 as YSYEKL. This CDR3 is 16 amino acids long. CDR3 coding DNA: TGCGCCAGCAGCCAAGTAACGGGGCAGGGGCTAGAGGGCTACACCTTC. Residues: CASSQVTGQGLEGYTF.

The chain employs TRBV27 and TRBJ1-5; TRBD1 aligns across 9 bases. From germline, CDR1 is MNHEY and CDR2 SMNVEV (reference sequence). V dropped 1 base and J dropped 4; count of bases not matched to a gene: 11. CDR3 length: 18 residues. The CDR3 DNA sequence: TGTGCCAGCAGTTTATATGGGGTCGGGACAGGGAAGAATCAGCCCCAGCATTTT. Amino acid sequence: CASSLYGVGTGKNQPQHF.

The chain joins TRBV9 to TRBJ2-2; 7 nucleotides match TRBD2. The CDR3 spans 18 residues. Trimming removed 2 bases from V and 1 base from J; junction bases left unmatched: 11. In germline, CDR1 is SGDLS, CDR2 YYNGEE. The CDR3 is CASSVKMGGTVNTGELFF. The CDR3 nucleotides read TGTGCCAGCAGCGTCAAAATGGGGGGGACGGTGAACACCGGGGAGCTGTTTTTT.

This sequence joins TRBV7-2 and TRBJ2-1, with D hard to call. Germline assignment: CDR1 SGHTA and CDR2 FQGNSA. The ends were cut back, 5 bases at V and 6 bases at J, with 20 bases in the middle. The CDR3 spans 16 residues. The CDR3 DNA follows: TGTGCCAGCAGCCCCCCGGGTCACCCTTCCCGCAATGAGCAGTTCTTC. This translates into CASSPPGHPSRNEQFF.

This clone has just a few counts. The gene calls are TRBV28 and TRBJ2-1; 7 bases agree with TRBD2. This CDR3 has 15 amino acids. J was trimmed by 2 bases and V by 7 bases; bases with no gene match: 8. In germline, CDR1 is MDHEN, CDR2 SYDVKM. This CDR3 is CASKKELATYNEQFF. The CDR3 DNA is TGTGCCAGCAAGAAGGAACTAGCGACCTACAATGAGCAGTTCTTC.